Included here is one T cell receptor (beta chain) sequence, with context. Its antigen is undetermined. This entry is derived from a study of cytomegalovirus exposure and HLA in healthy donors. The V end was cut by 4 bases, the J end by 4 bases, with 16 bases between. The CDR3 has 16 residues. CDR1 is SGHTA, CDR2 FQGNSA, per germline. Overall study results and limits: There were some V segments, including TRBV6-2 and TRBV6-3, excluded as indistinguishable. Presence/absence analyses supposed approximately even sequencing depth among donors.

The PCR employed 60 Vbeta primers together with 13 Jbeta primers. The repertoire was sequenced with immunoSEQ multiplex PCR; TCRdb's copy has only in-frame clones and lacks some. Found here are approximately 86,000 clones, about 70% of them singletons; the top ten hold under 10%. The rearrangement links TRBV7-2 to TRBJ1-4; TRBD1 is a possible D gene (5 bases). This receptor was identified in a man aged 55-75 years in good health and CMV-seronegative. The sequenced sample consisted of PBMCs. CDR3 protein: CASSSGRGVYNEKLFF. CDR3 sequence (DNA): TGTGCCAGCAGCTCGGGACGCGGGGTGTATAATGAAAAACTGTTTTTT.